A single sample is the source of the 22 T cell receptor beta chains below, sequenced in a study of blood T cell repertoires in COVID-19. The assay was immunoSEQ multiplex PCR, and TCRdb's table has in-frame clones only and misses some. The sample lists some 200,000 clones; 86% were seen once. The sequenced material came from peripheral blood. The receptors here all came from a man between 65 and 85 years old with acute or convalescent COVID-19.

The chain carries TRBV6-2 or TRBV6-3 and TRBJ1-5; possibly TRBD1 for D (5 bases). The V end lost 4 bases, the J end lost 0 bases, and 7 bases lay between the germline ends. Germline V gene lookup returns CDR1 MNHEY and CDR2 SVGEGT. The CDR3 covers 14 residues. CDR3 DNA sequence: TGTGCCAGCAGTTGGGGGGGTAGCAATCAGCCCCAGCATTTT. It translates to CASSWGGSNQPQHF.

The chain links TRBV28 to TRBJ2-2, with D possibly matching TRBD1 (6 bases). This CDR3 is built from 16 residues. Germline V gene lookup returns CDR1 MDHEN and CDR2 SYDVKM. The V end was cut by 7 bases, the J end by 0 bases, with 15 bases between. In nucleotides, the CDR3 is TGTGCCAGCACCTTGTCAGGGGCCTCGAACACCGGGGAGCTGTTTTTT. Amino acid sequence: CASTLSGASNTGELFF.

This chain joins TRBV5-6 and TRBJ2-7; 7 positions match TRBD2. The CDR3 runs 15 residues. Per the germline V gene, CDR1 is SGHDT and CDR2 is YYEEEE. Unmatched junction bases numbered 4, after V lost 1 base and J lost 0 bases. The chain's CDR3 is CASSLLGGSSYEQYF. CDR3 nucleotides: TGTGCCAGCAGCTTGTTAGGCGGGAGCTCCTACGAGCAGTACTTC.

This clone was seen once. The chain has TRBV7-9 and TRBJ2-7, with TRBD1 matching 7 bases. Germline V gene data show CDR1 as SEHNR and CDR2 as FQNEAQ (reference sequence). Trimming cost V 4 bases and J 2 bases; bases outside gene matches: 2. The CDR3 is made up of 13 amino acids. CDR3 residues: CASSSDRTYEQYF. The CDR3 DNA is TGTGCCAGCAGCTCGGACAGGACCTACGAGCAGTACTTC.

The V gene is TRBV4-3, the J gene TRBJ1-6; possibly TRBD1 for D (5 bases). Germline values: CDR1 LGHNA, CDR2 YSLEER. Trimming left V 3 bases short and J 10 bases short, with 16 bases between. The CDR3 has 15 amino acids. This CDR3 reads CASSHRVGGESPLHF. The CDR3, as DNA: TGCGCCAGCAGCCACCGGGTCGGGGGAGAGTCACCCCTCCACTTT.

The chain has TRBV10-3 and TRBJ1-1, with D maybe TRBD1 (6 bases). The CDR3 consists of 15 residues. V lost 11 bases and J lost 11, with 30 bases in between. Looked up from germline, CDR1 is ENHRY and CDR2 is SYGVKD. Here the CDR3 DNA reads TGTGCCGCGCGGCCCGAGGGGGACAACCATTTGGGGGCTTTCTTT. Its protein is CAARPEGDNHLGAFF.

The rearrangement joins TRBV5-5 to TRBJ2-7; 7 positions agree with TRBD1. Trimming removed 0 bases from V and 0 bases from J; junction bases left unmatched: 6. The CDR3 sequence is 16 residues long. CDR1 and CDR2 (germline): SGHKS, YYEKEE (reference sequence). CDR3 sequence (DNA): TGTGCCAGCAGCTTGGCCGTGGCAGGGGGCTCCTACGAGCAGTACTTC. This sequence encodes CASSLAVAGGSYEQYF.

The chain is built from TRBV27 and TRBJ1-1; D gene ambiguous. CDR3 length equals 13 residues. Germline-derived CDR1 and CDR2 are MNHEY and SMNVEV (reference sequence). V lost 3 bases and J lost 4, with 9 bases in between. The CDR3 DNA follows: TGTGCCAGCAGTTTTGAGGGAAGCACTGAAGCTTTCTTT. As protein: CASSFEGSTEAFF.

The chain combines TRBV6-6 with TRBJ2-1; D ambiguous. V dropped 0 bases and J dropped 12 bases, with 9 bases sitting between them. This CDR3 region has 12 residues. Looked up from germline, CDR1 is MNHNY and CDR2 is SVGAGI (reference sequence). CDR3 in DNA: TGTGCCAGCAGTTACTCGCCCGGCGGGCAGTTCTTC. The encoded protein is CASSYSPGGQFF.

With regard to this clone: This sample includes further DNA sequences coding for the same CDR3. The rearrangement links TRBV9 to TRBJ2-5; 10 bases fit TRBD2. The CDR3 sequence is 14 residues long. CDR1 is SGDLS, CDR2 YYNGEE, per germline. Trimming removed 0 bases from V and 8 bases from J; junction bases left unmatched: 4. The chain's CDR3 is CASSVESSGGTQYF. CDR3 bases: TGTGCCAGCAGCGTAGAGTCTAGCGGGGGAACCCAGTACTTC.

This clone was counted a single time. V gene TRBV19 combines with J gene TRBJ2-5; TRBD2 aligns across 7 bases. Germline V gene lookup returns CDR1 LNHDA and CDR2 SQIVND (reference sequence). The CDR3 has 15 amino acids. V was clipped by 6 bases and J by 3 bases; unmatched bases: 10. CDR3 in DNA: TGTGCCAGTAGATCCCCGTGGGGGGGGAAAGAGACCCAGTACTTC. This translates into CASRSPWGGKETQYF.

The gene calls are TRBV4-2 and TRBJ1-6; tentative D call: TRBD1 (6 bases). The length of the CDR3 is 18 residues. Trimming removed 4 bases from V and 0 bases from J, with 16 bases in between. Per germline, CDR1 LGHNA and CDR2 YNFKEQ. This CDR3 is CASSRHRQDSSYNSPLHF. The CDR3 DNA sequence: TGTGCCAGCAGCCGACACCGACAGGACAGCTCCTATAATTCACCCCTCCACTTT.

The genes are TRBV30 and TRBJ2-7, with D perhaps matching TRBD2 (6 bases). V gave up 1 base and J gave up 7 bases, with 11 bases separating them. This CDR3 has 12 amino acids. CDR1 and CDR2 (germline): GTSNPN, SVGIG (reference sequence). DNA of the CDR3: TGTGCCTGGAGTGGGGGGGACTGGGAGCAGTACTTC. This sequence encodes CAWSGGDWEQYF.

The V and J genes are TRBV19 and TRBJ2-4, with TRBD1 as a possible D gene (6 bases). This CDR3 is 17 amino acids long. The germline V gene has CDR1 LNHDA and CDR2 SQIVND (reference sequence). V dropped 5 bases and J dropped 1 base, with 18 bases sitting between them. In DNA form, the CDR3 reads TGTGCCAGTAGTCTCGTGAGGTTGAGGGGGGCCAAAAACATTCAGTACTTC. Its protein is CASSLVRLRGAKNIQYF.

The table lists this clone with a few counts. The CDR3 spells CASSVSQGASTDTQYF. CDR3 DNA: TGTGCCAGCAGTGTTTCCCAAGGGGCTAGCACAGATACGCAGTATTTT. The rearrangement joins TRBV28 to TRBJ2-3; weak D call: TRBD1 (5 bases). V lost 5 bases to trimming and J lost 0 bases, with 15 bases between them. The V gene's germline CDR1 is MDHEN and CDR2 SYDVKM. CDR3 length: 16 amino acids.

The J gene is TRBJ2-7, the V gene TRBV6-1; a weak D match, TRBD1 (6 bases). The germline V gene has CDR1 MNHNS and CDR2 SASEGT. V was trimmed by 5 bases and J by 6 bases, leaving 17 bases between them. The length of the CDR3 is 14 residues. CDR3: CASSSGTKGVEQYF. In DNA form, the CDR3 reads TGTGCCAGCAGTTCCGGGACCAAGGGGGTCGAGCAGTACTTC.

The chain recombines TRBV3-1 (or the pseudogene TRBV3-2) with TRBJ2-7; 7 nucleotides align to TRBD2. Germline V gene data show CDR1 as LGHDT and CDR2 as YNNKEL (reference sequence). V dropped 6 bases and J dropped 6; count of bases not matched to a gene: 8. The CDR3 loop spans 13 amino acids. Here the CDR3 reads CASSYGLGGEQYF. The CDR3 DNA reads TGTGCCAGCAGTTATGGACTAGGCGGCGAGCAGTACTTC.

V and J are TRBV7-6 and TRBJ2-6, with 8 bases lining up with TRBD1. J lost 4 bases, V lost 1 base, and 6 bases had no gene match. The CDR3 contains 17 residues. Germline CDR1 and CDR2: SGHVS and FNYEAQ. The CDR3 loop is CASSLDQGARGANVLTF. The CDR3 DNA reads as TGTGCCAGCAGCTTAGACCAGGGGGCGCGGGGGGCCAACGTCCTGACTTTC.

This clone turned up a few times. The chain joins TRBV2 to TRBJ2-2; 9 positions agree with TRBD1. The CDR3 runs to 14 residues. CDR1 and CDR2 from the germline V gene are SNHLY and FYNNEI. V was clipped by 7 bases and J by 6 bases; unmatched bases: 6. The CDR3 DNA sequence: TGTGCCAGCAAGGGACAGGGTTTCGCCGGGGAGCTGTTTTTT. It translates to CASKGQGFAGELFF.

J is TRBJ2-7 and V is TRBV4-3, with TRBD2 as a possible D gene (6 bases). V was clipped by 0 bases and J by 6 bases, with 18 bases between them. Germline V gene sequence: CDR1 LGHNA, CDR2 YSLEER. The CDR3 is made up of 16 amino acids. The CDR3, as DNA: TGCGCCAGCAGCCAAGATTTAGGTTGGCAGGGAGGCGAGCAGTACTTC. Its protein is CASSQDLGWQGGEQYF.

The chain has TRBV7-9 and TRBJ1-5; D might be TRBD1 (5 bases). Trimming took off 5 bases at V and 1 base at J, with 15 bases between the two ends. CDR1 SEHNR and CDR2 FQNEAQ come from the germline V gene (reference sequence). CDR3 size: 16 residues. The CDR3 bases are TGTGCCAGCAGCCCCCTCTCGGGGGGGAGCAATCAGCCCCAGCATTTT. The encoded protein is CASSPLSGGSNQPQHF.

This clone was detected only a few times. The rearrangement uses TRBV4-1 and TRBJ2-7, with D possibly being TRBD2 (5 bases). Germline V CDR1 and CDR2: MGHRA, YSYEKL. This CDR3 region has 15 residues. The V end was cut by 2 bases, the J end by 2 bases, with 13 bases between. The CDR3 nucleotides read TGCGCCAGCAGCCAATCGGGAATAACCACCTACGAGCAGTACTTC. Amino acid sequence: CASSQSGITTYEQYF.